These T cell receptor beta chains were read from a single sample in a study of CD8 T cells in Susac syndrome. One entry per CDR3 protein results from TCRdb running MiXCR on the immunoSEQ multiplex PCR reads. Among around 200,000 distinct CDR3 sequences, 90% to 95% were seen once, and the ten largest hold less than 0.11%. Input material: CD4+ T cells from PBMCs. Receptors were obtained from a human donor in good health. Each CDR3 is given with its conserved first and last residue. The D gene is left open where the match is weak. Clone sizes are given selectively: once, few, many, or a class where the clone is expanded.

D,J,size,V,DNA,CDR3
-,TRBJ1-2,-,TRBV2,TGTGCCAGCAGTGACGGCAGGGTAGATGGCTACACCTTC,CASSDGRVDGYTF
-,TRBJ1-1,-,TRBV3-1,TGTGCCAGCAGCCATCCCTTAGGGGAAGCTTTCTTT,CASSHPLGEAFF
TRBD1,TRBJ1-5,-,TRBV28,TGTGCCAGCACCTTCGGACAGGAGAGACAGCCCCAGCATTTT,CASTFGQERQPQHF
-,TRBJ2-3,-,TRBV20-1,TGCAGTGCTAGCGCCAGTACGCAGTATTTT,CSASASTQYF
TRBD1,TRBJ2-1,-,TRBV28,TGTGCCAGCAGTTTATGGGGACAGGGGAGCAATGAGCAGTTCTTC,CASSLWGQGSNEQFF
-,TRBJ2-1,-,TRBV11-3,TGTGCCAGCAGCTCGGTTGGACCCACTTTCTTC,CASSSVGPTFF
TRBD2,TRBJ2-5,-,TRBV29-1,TGCAGCGTTGCCGAGCGGGGGCAAGAGACCCAGTACTTC,CSVAERGQETQYF
-,TRBJ2-3,-,TRBV20-1,TGCAGTGCTAATCCCCCGGGGGGACAGGCAGACGGTTTCACAGATACGCAGTATTTT,CSANPPGGQADGFTDTQYF
-,TRBJ2-4,-,TRBV20-1,TGCAGTGCTAGAGATCCACTTGGAAACATTCAGTACTTC,CSARDPLGNIQYF
-,TRBJ2-5,-,TRBV7-9,TGTGCCAGCGCCGAGGCCTATTTGGCCCAGTACTTC,CASAEAYLAQYF
TRBD2,TRBJ2-1,-,TRBV15,TGTGCCACCAGCAGGGGAGCGGGAGGTGAGCAGTTCTTC,CATSRGAGGEQFF
-,TRBJ2-5,-,TRBV5-4,TGTGCCAGCAGCTTGTCAGGTCTCGGAGAGACCCAGTACTTC,CASSLSGLGETQYF
-,TRBJ2-2,once,TRBV28,TGTGCCAGCACTACGCGGGCGGGGAACACCGGGGAGCTGTTTTTT,CASTTRAGNTGELFF
-,TRBJ2-5,-,TRBV7-9,TGTGCCAGCAGCTTAGACATGACAGGCCAAGAGACCCAGTACTTC,CASSLDMTGQETQYF
-,TRBJ2-7,-,TRBV5-1,TGCGCCAGCAGCTTCACCGGAAACTACGAGCAGTACTTC,CASSFTGNYEQYF
-,TRBJ1-1,-,TRBV27,TGTGCCAGCAGTATATTCGGAAACACTGAAGCTTTCTTT,CASSIFGNTEAFF
-,TRBJ1-1,-,TRBV29-1,TGCAGCGTGGACCGGGGGGCGGAAGCTTTCTTT,CSVDRGAEAFF
TRBD2,TRBJ2-5,-,TRBV7-2,TGTGCCAGCAGCTTCACCAGCGGGGCCCAAGAGACCCAGTACTTC,CASSFTSGAQETQYF
-,TRBJ2-6,-,TRBV20-1,TGCAGTGCTAGTTTCGGGAGCTTGTCCTCTGGGGCCAACGTCCTGACTTTC,CSASFGSLSSGANVLTF
-,TRBJ1-1,-,TRBV5-1,TGCGCCAGCAGCCCAAGTCCCGTGAACACTGAAGCTTTCTTT,CASSPSPVNTEAFF
-,TRBJ2-6,-,TRBV4-3,TGCGCCAGCAGTGGGAACTCTGGGGCCAACGTCCTGACTTTC,CASSGNSGANVLTF
TRBD1,TRBJ1-6,-,TRBV25-1,TGTGCCAGCAGTGTAGGGACAGGGGGTTCTAATTCACCCCTCCACTTT,CASSVGTGGSNSPLHF
-,TRBJ1-2,-,TRBV28,TGTGCCAGCAGTTATCCAGGACCCACTAACTATGGCTACACCTTC,CASSYPGPTNYGYTF
-,TRBJ2-3,-,TRBV25-1,TGTGCCAGCAGTGAGTCCACCCCGCCAGATACGCAGTATTTT,CASSESTPPDTQYF
-,TRBJ2-3,-,TRBV29-1,TGCAGCGTTGAAGATGGCACAGATACGCAGTATTTT,CSVEDGTDTQYF
-,TRBJ1-1,-,TRBV19,TGTGCCAGTAAGGAGACTGAAGCTTTCTTT,CASKETEAFF
TRBD1,TRBJ2-1,-,TRBV18,TGTGCCAGTCGACAGGGCCATGAGCAGTTCTTC,CASRQGHEQFF
-,TRBJ1-2,-,TRBV30,TGTGCCTGGAGTGTCACCTCAGGGGGCTACACCTTC,CAWSVTSGGYTF
-,TRBJ2-2,-,TRBV7-2,TGTGCCAGCACCTTAGCCCCCAGGGTTCCATCCGGGGAGCTGTTTTTT,CASTLAPRVPSGELFF
-,TRBJ2-2,-,TRBV29-1,TGCAGCGTAGGGTCTCTGGGCCCCGGGGAGCTGTTTTTT,CSVGSLGPGELFF
-,TRBJ2-6,-,TRBV5-4,TGTGCCAGCAGCTTGGGCAGGTGGGGAGACTCTGGGGCCAACGTCCTGACTTTC,CASSLGRWGDSGANVLTF
-,TRBJ2-4,-,TRBV28,TGTGCCAGCAGCCCCACGAGTCCACGGGACATTCAGTACTTC,CASSPTSPRDIQYF
TRBD2,TRBJ2-3,-,TRBV3-1,TGTGCCAGCAGCCAAGCTAGGAGCGGGAGCGCAGATACGCAGTATTTT,CASSQARSGSADTQYF
TRBD1,TRBJ2-3,-,TRBV4-3,TGCGCCAGCAGCCAACAAGGGACAGAGGGGGATACGCAGTATTTT,CASSQQGTEGDTQYF
-,TRBJ2-5,-,TRBV12-3/TRBV12-4,TGTGCCAGCAGTCAAAACGTCGGGGGAGTCGGGACCCAGTACTTC,CASSQNVGGVGTQYF
TRBD1,TRBJ2-7,-,TRBV29-1,TGCAGCGTTGACGGACAGGGGGCTGACGAGCAGTACTTC,CSVDGQGADEQYF
-,TRBJ2-1,once,TRBV29-1,TGCAGCGTTGTGAGGGGGGGGAGTACATCCTACAGTGAGCAGTTCTTC,CSVVRGGSTSYSEQFF
TRBD1,TRBJ1-5,-,TRBV12-3/TRBV12-4,TGTGCCAGCAGTTATTGGGACAGCGATCAGCCCCAGCATTTT,CASSYWDSDQPQHF
-,TRBJ1-1,-,TRBV20-1,TGCAGTGCTAGAGATGCGACATTTAACACTGAAGCTTTCTTT,CSARDATFNTEAFF
-,TRBJ1-1,-,TRBV24-1,TGTGCCACCAGTGAATCCGGATCGGGGAACACTGAAGCTTTCTTT,CATSESGSGNTEAFF
TRBD1,TRBJ1-2,-,TRBV6-5,TGTGCCAGCACCTCCGGGACAGGGGGGGGCTACACCTTC,CASTSGTGGGYTF
-,TRBJ2-1,once,TRBV18,TGTGCCAGCTCACCTCCCGGGACTGACTACAATGAGCAGTTCTTC,CASSPPGTDYNEQFF
-,TRBJ1-3,-,TRBV9,TGTGCCAGCACCCTAGACACCCCACCTGGAAACACCATATATTTT,CASTLDTPPGNTIYF
TRBD2,TRBJ2-1,-,TRBV27,TGTGCCAGCAGCATCTCGGGAGGCTTTGGGGAGCAGTTCTTC,CASSISGGFGEQFF
TRBD2,TRBJ2-5,-,TRBV29-1,TGCAGCGTTGGCGGGAGGATAGAGACCCAGTACTTC,CSVGGRIETQYF
-,TRBJ2-2,-,TRBV6-5,TGTGCCAGCAGTTACCGGCAAGGCGGGGAGCTGTTTTTT,CASSYRQGGELFF
-,TRBJ2-1,-,TRBV20-1,TGCAGTGCTAGAGATCCTCTCGGGACCGCCTACAATGAGCAGTTCTTC,CSARDPLGTAYNEQFF
-,TRBJ2-3,-,TRBV6-2/TRBV6-3,TGTGCCAGCAGTCGGGGTACTAGAAGCACAGATACGCAGTATTTT,CASSRGTRSTDTQYF
-,TRBJ2-7,-,TRBV12-5,TGTGCTAGTGGAGAACAGTACGAGCAGTACTTC,CASGEQYEQYF
TRBD2,TRBJ2-1,-,TRBV20-1,TGCAGTGCTGAGAGGTCGTCTAGCGGGGAACGTGAGCAGTTCTTC,CSAERSSSGEREQFF
TRBD1,TRBJ1-5,-,TRBV3-1,TGTGCCAGCAGCCCCCGGACAGGGGAAAGTCAGCCCCAGCATTTT,CASSPRTGESQPQHF
-,TRBJ1-5,-,TRBV20-1,TGCAGTGCTCTCAGACAGGTTCCCAAACAGCCCCAGCATTTT,CSALRQVPKQPQHF
-,TRBJ1-2,-,TRBV5-4,TGTGCCAGCAGCTTGAATCTCGTCGGTTATGGCTACACCTTC,CASSLNLVGYGYTF
TRBD2,TRBJ2-7,-,TRBV25-1,TGTGCCAGCAGCCCGGGACTAGCGGGGGCCCACGAGCAGTACTTC,CASSPGLAGAHEQYF
-,TRBJ2-3,-,TRBV5-6,TGTGCCAGCAGCTTGGTGGTCAGCCTCACAGATACGCAGTATTTT,CASSLVVSLTDTQYF
-,TRBJ2-3,-,TRBV14,TGTGCCAGCAGCCAAGCGCAGCGGCATACGCAGTATTTT,CASSQAQRHTQYF
-,TRBJ2-1,-,TRBV14,TGTGCCAGCAGCCAAGATATGCCTCCCTACAATGAGCAGTTCTTC,CASSQDMPPYNEQFF